A single T cell receptor beta chain is shown here with its context. Its target is not known. The V gene end was trimmed by 4 bases and the J gene end by 8 bases; junction bases not matched to a gene: 15. Looked up from germline, CDR1 is MDHEN and CDR2 is SYDVKM. The CDR3 covers 16 residues. A single record per CDR3 protein comes from TCRdb applying MiXCR to the reads. The data contain about 360,000 distinct CDR3 sequences, around a third of them singletons. This sample was taken from a study of T cell repertoires in cytomegalovirus infection. Overall study: Signatures in public TCR beta sequences pointed to both CMV infection and matching HLA type. The study, taken as a whole, reports: Carriage of CMV together with the relevant HLA was identifiable through cumulative public TCR beta family frequency.

This chain joins TRBV28 and TRBJ1-2; 8 nucleotides match TRBD1. Sequenced here: cultured PBMCs, sampled from culture after CMV antigen stimulation. The TCR comes from a human donor in good health (CMV status not recorded). Some clones in this sample may be carry-over from other donors' samples. DNA of the CDR3: TGTGCCAGCAGTTCCAACAACGGACAGGGCTTGTGGGGCTACACCTTC. Translated, it gives CASSSNNGQGLWGYTF.